The 26 T cell receptor beta chains presented below share a single source sample, sequenced in a study of cytomegalovirus exposure and HLA in healthy donors. The data were produced by immunoSEQ multiplex PCR, yet TCRdb's version contains in-frame clones alone and is incomplete. The sample yields some 85,000 clones, 96% seen once. The sample was PBMCs. The receptors were gathered from a young woman in good health and CMV-seronegative.

The rearrangement joins TRBV29-1 to TRBJ2-3; possible D gene TRBD1, 5 bases. The germline V gene encodes CDR1 SQVTM and CDR2 ANQGSEA. The CDR3 consists of 13 residues. V gave up 7 bases and J gave up 2 bases, with 13 bases separating them. The CDR3 nucleotides read TGCAGCGGGGGCTTTCAACCCACAGATACGCAGTATTTT. Residues: CSGGFQPTDTQYF.

Points on this clone: Other DNA sequences of this sample code for an identical CDR3. The chain is built from TRBV2 and TRBJ1-1; possibly TRBD1 for D (5 bases). V lost 0 bases and J 5 bases, leaving 7 bases between the germline ends. The CDR3 totals 13 residues. From germline, CDR1 is SNHLY and CDR2 FYNNEI. The CDR3: CASSEAGGTEAFF. CDR3 nucleotides: TGTGCCAGCAGTGAAGCGGGGGGGACTGAAGCTTTCTTT.

The chain uses TRBV7-9 and TRBJ1-4, with D tentatively TRBD1 (6 bases). The CDR3 totals 15 residues. Trimming left V 4 bases short and J 6 bases short, with 15 bases between. CDR1 and CDR2 (germline): SEHNR, FQNEAQ (reference sequence). The CDR3 region has the DNA TGTGCCAGCAGCTCCCCCCCGACAGGAGATGAAAAACTGTTTTTT. Protein product: CASSSPPTGDEKLFF.

The chain couples TRBV6-5 to TRBJ2-7, with TRBD2 as a possible D gene (7 bases). Germline lookup yields CDR1 MNHEY and CDR2 SVGAGI. The CDR3 length is 16 residues. The ends were cut back, 4 bases at V and 5 bases at J, with 21 bases in the middle. CDR3 residues: CASSWGFVGGGHEQYF. Here the CDR3 DNA reads TGTGCCAGCAGTTGGGGTTTCGTTGGGGGGGGCCACGAGCAGTACTTC.

The chain is built from TRBV6-6 and TRBJ2-7, with D possibly TRBD1 on 5 matching bases. The CDR3 extends over 16 amino acids. The germline gives CDR1 MNHNY, CDR2 SVGAGI (reference sequence). V lost 3 bases and J 6 bases, leaving 21 bases between the germline ends. CDR3: CASSYRRRGAFTEQYF. The CDR3 DNA is TGTGCCAGCAGTTATAGGCGAAGGGGCGCCTTCACCGAGCAGTACTTC.

The rearrangement uses TRBV19 and TRBJ1-5, with 10 bases matching TRBD1. Germline V lookup: CDR1 LNHDA, CDR2 SQIVND (reference sequence). This CDR3 has 14 amino acids. V lost 8 bases to trimming and J lost 4 bases; unmatched junction nucleotides: 5. CDR3 nucleotide sequence: TGTGCCAGTGCTCCGGGACAGGGGAATCAGCCCCAGCATTTT. It encodes CASAPGQGNQPQHF.

The rearrangement links TRBV7-2 to TRBJ2-7; D is perhaps TRBD1 (6 bases). Germline assignment: CDR1 SGHTA and CDR2 FQGNSA. The CDR3 sequence is 13 residues long. The ends were cut back, 5 bases at V and 5 bases at J, with 13 bases in the middle. CDR3 in amino acids: CASSLLRGNEQYF. CDR3 bases: TGTGCCAGCAGCCTACTGAGGGGGAACGAGCAGTACTTC.

DNA of the CDR3: TGCGCCAGCAGCTTGGAGGGAGAGGAAATAAACATTCAGTACTTC. Amino acid sequence: CASSLEGEEINIQYF. The chain is built from TRBV5-1 and TRBJ2-4; a weak D match, TRBD2 (5 bases). This CDR3 has 15 amino acids. CDR1 is SGHRS and CDR2 is YFSETQ in the germline V gene. V lost 0 bases, J lost 6 bases, and 13 bases lay in between.

The chain uses TRBV6-1 and TRBJ1-5; 8 positions match TRBD1. CDR3 length: 14 residues. CDR1 and CDR2 (germline): MNHNS, SASEGT. The ends lost 8 bases at V and 2 bases at J; junction bases unmatched: 5. The DNA of the CDR3 is TGTGCCAGCTGGTGGGGACAGGGCAATCAGCCCCAGCATTTT. Residues: CASWWGQGNQPQHF.

The chain couples TRBV7-9 to TRBJ1-2; the D is unclear. CDR1 is SEHNR, CDR2 FQNEAQ, per germline (reference sequence). The V end was cut by 6 bases, the J end by 9 bases, with 5 bases between. There are 9 residues in the CDR3. CDR3 nucleotide sequence: TGTGCCAGCAGTGAGCGCTACACCTTC. It specifies CASSERYTF.

This clone was observed once. This rearrangement joins TRBV6-4 to TRBJ1-6; D might be TRBD1 (6 bases). Per germline, CDR1 MRHNA and CDR2 SNTAGT. This CDR3 region has 14 residues. Trimming removed 2 bases at V and 8 bases at J, with 10 bases between. Written as DNA, the CDR3 is TGTGCCAGCAGTGACGGGGGCGGGTATTCACCCCTCCACTTT. This translates into CASSDGGGYSPLHF.

The V and J genes are TRBV11-3 and TRBJ1-2; D call uncertain. CDR3 length: 14 residues. V gave up 2 bases and J gave up 1 base, with 8 bases separating them. CDR1 and CDR2 (germline): SGHNT, YENEEA. CDR3 region: CASSLFGGNYGYTF. The DNA for the CDR3 is TGTGCCAGCAGCTTATTCGGCGGTAACTATGGCTACACCTTC.

This clone has just one count. The chain has TRBV30 and TRBJ1-5; D is unresolved. V lost 0 bases and J lost 7, with 10 bases in between. This CDR3 contains 13 residues. The germline V gene encodes CDR1 GTSNPN and CDR2 SVGIG (reference sequence). CDR3 sequence: CAWSVRGGQPQHF. Here the CDR3 DNA reads TGTGCCTGGAGTGTACGAGGTGGGCAGCCCCAGCATTTT.

The chain uses TRBV6-5 and TRBJ2-7; tentatively, D is TRBD1 (6 bases). This CDR3 spans 15 amino acids. V was cut by 2 bases and J by 4 bases, with 15 bases left in between. Looked up from germline, CDR1 is MNHEY and CDR2 is SVGAGI. This CDR3 reads CASSYAQGQSYEQYF. DNA for the CDR3: TGTGCCAGCAGTTACGCGCAAGGACAGTCTTACGAGCAGTACTTC.

The chain combines TRBV21-1 with TRBJ2-7; no DNA check was done on the table's D call, TRBD1. TRBV21-1 is tagged as a pseudogene. This CDR3 is 16 amino acids long. CDR3: CASSQGGQGITYEQYF. CDR3 in DNA: TGTGCCAGCAGTCAAGGCGGCCAGGGCATTACCTACGAGCAGTACTTC.

The genes are TRBV10-1 and TRBJ2-7; 8 bases line up with TRBD1. CDR3 length equals 14 residues. Germline V gene lookup returns CDR1 WNHNN and CDR2 SYGVQD (reference sequence). J gave up 2 bases and V 6 bases, and 6 bases lay outside the gene matches. CDR3 sequence (DNA): TGCGCCAGCAGCCCCGGGACAGGTACCTACGAGCAGTACTTC. Translating gives CASSPGTGTYEQYF.

This clone was counted once. This chain links TRBV28 with TRBJ1-1; D call uncertain. V was clipped by 5 bases and J by 1 base, with 17 bases between them. The V gene's germline CDR1 is MDHEN and CDR2 SYDVKM. CDR3 length equals 16 residues. CDR3 DNA: TGTGCCAGCAGTCTACGACCTGGCTCAGGGAACACTGAAGCTTTCTTT. Its translation: CASSLRPGSGNTEAFF.

The V call is TRBV11-2, the J call TRBJ1-2; D is perhaps TRBD1 (5 bases). CDR3 length: 15 residues. V was pared by 3 bases and J by 5 bases, with 16 bases between. Per the germline V gene, CDR1 is SGHAT and CDR2 is FQNNGV. In nucleotides, the CDR3 is TGTGCCAGCAGCTTGGGATGGGGGGACTATTATGGCTACACCTTC. Translating it yields CASSLGWGDYYGYTF.

V and J are TRBV7-8 and TRBJ2-1, with 8 bases fitting TRBD2. The CDR3 is made up of 19 amino acids. Per the germline V gene, CDR1 is SGHVS and CDR2 is FQNEAQ. V shed 0 bases and J 4 bases; nucleotides not matched to a gene: 14. In DNA, the CDR3 is TGTGCCAGCAGCTTAGCGCGGTCTGGGTTAGCGGGGAAATACAATGAGCAGTTCTTC. This gives the protein CASSLARSGLAGKYNEQFF.

This chain connects TRBV6-1 to TRBJ1-2; D might be TRBD1 (6 bases). CDR3 length equals 14 residues. V lost 6 bases and J lost 4, with 15 bases in between. Germline loops: CDR1 MNHNS, CDR2 SASEGT. The CDR3, as DNA: TGTGCCAGCAGGATAGGACAGAATAGCTATGGCTACACCTTC. It yields the protein CASRIGQNSYGYTF.

The chain employs TRBV6-5 and TRBJ1-2, with D unresolved. The germline V gene encodes CDR1 MNHEY and CDR2 SVGAGI. Trimming removed 11 bases at V and 2 bases at J, with 12 bases between. The CDR3 sequence is 12 residues long. The CDR3 is CAVLRINYGYTF. CDR3 coding DNA: TGTGCCGTACTCAGGATCAACTATGGCTACACCTTC.

The genes are TRBV7-8 and TRBJ1-5; 7 nucleotides line up with TRBD1. In germline, CDR1 is SGHVS, CDR2 FQNEAQ. The trim removed 5 bases at V and 0 bases at J, leaving 13 bases unmatched. The CDR3 is made up of 18 amino acids. DNA for the CDR3: TGTGCCAGCAGCCCTAGGCTGGGACAGAGCTTTAGCAATCAGCCCCAGCATTTT. Residues: CASSPRLGQSFSNQPQHF.

The chain recombines TRBV27 with TRBJ2-7, with a tentative D call TRBD1 (6 bases). Per germline, CDR1 MNHEY and CDR2 SMNVEV (reference sequence). This CDR3 is 12 amino acids long. Trimming pared 6 bases from V and 5 bases from J, leaving 11 bases between. The CDR3 loop is CASSTGIDEQYF. The CDR3 nucleotides read TGTGCCAGCAGCACAGGGATCGACGAGCAGTACTTC.

This clone was detected only once. The chain recombines TRBV5-1 with TRBJ2-1; D is unresolved. Trimming stripped 4 bases from V and 0 bases from J, with 11 bases between. Germline loops: CDR1 SGHRS, CDR2 YFSETQ. The length of the CDR3 is 15 residues. This chain's CDR3 is CASSVTPSSYNEQFF. Written as DNA, the CDR3 is TGCGCCAGCAGCGTGACTCCCAGCTCCTACAATGAGCAGTTCTTC. Drawing the rest from reference TRBV5-1 and TRBJ2-1, the complete variable domain is KAGVTQTPRYLIKTRGQQVTLSCSPISGHRSVSWYQQTPGQGLQFLFEYFSETQRNKGNFPGRFSGRQFSNSRSEMNVSTLELGDSALYLCASSVTPSSYNEQFFGPGTRLTVL.

The gene calls are TRBV9 and TRBJ2-7; TRBD2 matches at 14 bases. V shed 0 bases and J 7 bases; nucleotides not matched to a gene: 6. Germline lookup yields CDR1 SGDLS and CDR2 YYNGEE. The CDR3 length is 16 residues. The DNA of the CDR3 is TGTGCCAGCAGCGTAGAGGGGACTAGCGGGAGTAAGGAGCAGTACTTC. Protein sequence: CASSVEGTSGSKEQYF.

This clone was counted a single time. The chain couples TRBV7-9 to TRBJ2-7; TRBD2 is a possible D gene (5 bases). Germline V gene lookup returns CDR1 SEHNR and CDR2 FQNEAQ (reference sequence). The ends were cut back, 3 bases at V and 6 bases at J, with 9 bases in the middle. The length of the CDR3 is 12 residues. The CDR3 here is CASSLTGVEQYF. For the CDR3, the DNA is TGTGCCAGCAGCTTGACCGGGGTCGAGCAGTACTTC.